One and the same sample provided the 13 T cell receptor beta chains below, sequenced in a study of blood T cell repertoires in COVID-19. Libraries were prepared by immunoSEQ multiplex PCR; TCRdb keeps only in-frame clonotypes and omits some of them. The table includes roughly 300,000 clones, more than 85% detected once. Sequencing input: PBMCs or T cells enriched from blood (not recorded which). Receptor source: a woman aged 25-40 years who had recovered from COVID-19.

The genes are TRBV4-2 and TRBJ1-2; 9 bases are shared with TRBD1. Germline CDR1 and CDR2: LGHNA and YNFKEQ. The junction had 5 bases not matched to a gene; V was cut back by 1 base and J by 8 bases. CDR3 size: 14 residues. The CDR3 DNA reads as TGTGCCAGCAGCCAAGGGGACAGGGAGGGCGGCTACACCTTC. The encoded protein is CASSQGDREGGYTF.

The chain has TRBV27 and TRBJ2-7, with 7 positions matching TRBD1. CDR3 length: 13 residues. CDR1 and CDR2 (germline): MNHEY, SMNVEV (reference sequence). Trimming removed 3 bases from V and 3 bases from J; junction bases left unmatched: 2. The CDR3 DNA is TGTGCCAGCAGTTTCCCAGGGGGCTACGAGCAGTACTTC. Its protein product is CASSFPGGYEQYF.

This clone was found once. This chain joins TRBV4-3 and TRBJ2-7; 8 bases are shared with TRBD2. CDR1 is LGHNA, CDR2 YSLEER, per germline. This CDR3 is built from 16 residues. V was pared by 4 bases and J by 5 bases, with 13 bases of the junction left unmatched. The CDR3 is CASSPGGTAISHEQYF. Here the CDR3 DNA reads TGCGCCAGCAGCCCGGGAGGGACCGCAATAAGCCACGAGCAGTACTTC.

This CDR3 reads CASNRGGEETQYF. CDR3 coding DNA: TGTGCCAGCAACCGGGGCGGGGAAGAGACCCAGTACTTC. This sequence joins TRBV12-3 or TRBV12-4 and TRBJ2-5; perhaps TRBD2 as D (6 bases). Trimming took off 7 bases at V and 3 bases at J, with 12 bases between the two ends. The CDR3 sequence is 13 residues long.

The chain's CDR3 is CASAGATGELFF. The DNA of the CDR3 is TGTGCCAGCGCGGGGGCCACCGGGGAGCTGTTTTTT. This rearrangement joins TRBV28 to TRBJ2-2; D is perhaps TRBD2 (7 bases). The CDR3 length is 12 residues. V was cut by 8 bases and J by 4 bases, with 8 bases left in between. Germline CDR1 MDHEN, CDR2 SYDVKM.

This clone appeared a single time. The V gene is TRBV5-1, the J gene TRBJ2-2; 8 bases fit TRBD2. V lost 0 bases and J lost 4; bases outside the gene matches: 2. The CDR3 is made up of 15 amino acids. Germline V CDR1 and CDR2: SGHRS, YFSETQ. The chain's CDR3 is CASSLGLAGTGELFF. DNA of the CDR3: TGCGCCAGCAGCTTGGGGCTAGCGGGCACCGGGGAGCTGTTTTTT.

The rearrangement joins TRBV2 to TRBJ2-1; 15 bases are a match to TRBD2. The length of the CDR3 is 15 residues. The ends lost 6 bases at V and 7 bases at J; junction bases unmatched: 4. From germline, CDR1 is SNHLY and CDR2 FYNNEI. The CDR3 bases are TGTGCCAGCAGCGAGGGACTAGCGGGAGGAAATGAGCAGTTCTTC. Translating gives CASSEGLAGGNEQFF. The whole variable domain, remainder taken from reference TRBV2 and TRBJ2-1, is EPEVTQTPSHQVTQMGQEVILRCVPISNHLYFYWYRQILGQKVEFLVSFYNNEISEKSEIFDDQFSVERPDGSNFTLKIRSTKLEDSAMYFCASSEGLAGGNEQFFGPGTRLTVL.

This rearrangement joins TRBV30 to TRBJ2-2, with D hard to call. The germline gives CDR1 GTSNPN, CDR2 SVGIG (reference sequence). V was shortened by 5 bases and J by 3 bases, with 4 bases between the two germline ends. The CDR3 is made up of 11 amino acids. This chain's CDR3 is CAWADTGELFF. DNA for the CDR3: TGTGCCTGGGCCGACACCGGGGAGCTGTTTTTT.

The gene calls are TRBV5-1 and TRBJ1-2, with 7 nucleotides matching TRBD1. The trim removed 4 bases at V and 3 bases at J, leaving 3 bases unmatched. This CDR3 has 13 amino acids. Germline V gives CDR1 SGHRS, CDR2 YFSETQ. CDR3 protein: CASSQTGDYGYTF. The CDR3, as DNA: TGCGCCAGCAGCCAAACAGGGGACTATGGCTACACCTTC.

This chain joins TRBV7-2 and TRBJ2-1, with unresolved D. Trimming stripped 5 bases from V and 8 bases from J, with 7 bases between. This CDR3 is 11 amino acids long. CDR1 is SGHTA and CDR2 is FQGNSA in the germline V gene. The CDR3 loop reads CASSQLYEQFF. For the CDR3, the DNA is TGTGCCAGCAGCCAACTCTATGAGCAGTTCTTC. The full variable domain, completed using reference TRBV7-2 and TRBJ2-1, is GAGVSQSPSNKVTEKGKDVELRCDPISGHTALYWYRQSLGQGLEFLIYFQGNSAPDKSGLPSDRFSAERTGGSVSTLTIQRTQQEDSAVYLCASSQLYEQFFGPGTRLTVL.

The genes are TRBV4-2 and TRBJ1-5; D unresolved. Trimming removed 0 bases at V and 4 bases at J, with 10 bases between. CDR1 is LGHNA and CDR2 is YNFKEQ in the germline V gene. This CDR3 is 15 amino acids long. The CDR3 sequence is CASSQDPKRNQPQHF. DNA of the CDR3: TGTGCCAGCAGCCAAGATCCGAAGAGAAATCAGCCCCAGCATTTT.

The J gene is TRBJ1-2, the V gene TRBV19, with D perhaps TRBD1 (6 bases). The CDR3 extends over 15 amino acids. Germline loops: CDR1 LNHDA, CDR2 SQIVND (reference sequence). V was pared by 4 bases and J by 1 base, with 13 bases between. The CDR3 nucleotides are TGTGCCAGTAGTAGGTCAGGGGCAGGTAACTATGGCTACACCTTC. This encodes CASSRSGAGNYGYTF. Using reference TRBV19 and TRBJ1-2 for the parts outside the CDR3, the full variable domain is DGGITQSPKYLFRKEGQNVTLSCEQNLNHDAMYWYRQDPGQGLRLIYYSQIVNDFQKGDIAEGYSVSREKKESFPLTVTSAQKNPTAFYLCASSRSGAGNYGYTFGSGTRLTVV.

This chain links TRBV19 with TRBJ1-5; TRBD1 aligns across 10 bases. Germline loops: CDR1 LNHDA, CDR2 SQIVND (reference sequence). This CDR3 contains 14 residues. V lost 5 bases to trimming and J lost 7 bases; unmatched junction nucleotides: 5. CDR3 sequence reads: CASSLGTGVQPQHF. Written as DNA, the CDR3 is TGTGCCAGTAGTCTCGGGACAGGGGTACAGCCCCAGCATTTT.